One and the same sample provided the 23 T cell receptor beta chains below, sequenced in a study of T cells after yellow fever vaccination. TCRdb ran MiXCR on the 5' RACE reads and lists one entry per CDR3 protein. The sample contains under 200,000 distinct CDR3 sequences, approximately 10% of which appear only once. Sequencing used CD8+ T cells sorted from PBMCs, obtained 15 days after the yellow fever booster vaccination. Every receptor here comes from a man aged 18-30 years who received the YFV17D yellow fever vaccine.

The chain employs TRBV12-3 or TRBV12-4 and TRBJ1-2; 8 bases match TRBD1. The trim removed 7 bases at V and 6 bases at J, leaving 7 bases unmatched. The CDR3 runs 13 residues. This chain's CDR3 is CASTLGTGDGYTF. The CDR3 nucleotides are TGTGCCAGCACTTTGGGGACAGGTGATGGCTACACCTTC.

This clonotype was seen a handful of times. V gene TRBV27 combines with J gene TRBJ1-5; D ambiguous. Per the germline V gene, CDR1 is MNHEY and CDR2 is SMNVEV (reference sequence). The CDR3 length is 13 residues. V lost 2 bases, J lost 5 bases, and 7 bases lay in between. The CDR3 DNA reads TGTGCCAGCAGTTTAGGCCGAGATCAGCCCCAGCATTTT. Its translation: CASSLGRDQPQHF.

This clonotype was counted many times. The chain is built from TRBV6-2 or TRBV6-3 and TRBJ2-7; the D gene is possibly TRBD1 (5 bases). The CDR3 runs 15 residues. Germline V CDR1 and CDR2: MNHEY, SVGEGT. Trimming took off 1 base at V and 2 bases at J, with 12 bases between the two ends. Written as DNA, the CDR3 is TGTGCCAGCAGTTACTTAGATCTGGGGCCCTACGAGCAGTACTTC. Residues: CASSYLDLGPYEQYF.

This clonotype was counted between two and nine times. The chain is built from TRBV7-9 and TRBJ2-7; D uncertain. Looked up from germline, CDR1 is SEHNR and CDR2 is FQNEAQ (reference sequence). CDR3 length: 13 amino acids. V shed 5 bases and J shed 6 bases, with 14 bases lying between them. This chain's CDR3 is CASSRGGEGEQYV. In nucleotides, the CDR3 is TGTGCCAGCAGCAGAGGTGGGGAAGGCGAGCAGTACGTC.

The chain has TRBV12-3 or TRBV12-4 and TRBJ2-2; 9 nucleotides align to TRBD1. The CDR3 sequence is 16 residues long. V lost 6 bases to trimming and J lost 1 base; unmatched junction nucleotides: 6. The CDR3 protein is CASSIGTGMNTGELFF. The CDR3 nucleotides read TGTGCCAGCAGCATCGGGACAGGGATGAACACCGGGGAGCTGTTTTTT.

This rearrangement joins TRBV12-3 or TRBV12-4 to TRBJ2-3; D is uncertain. The CDR3 is made up of 16 amino acids. With 3 bases removed from V and 3 bases from J, the gap between germline ends came to 16 bases. CDR3: CASSFRWGPSTDTQYF. The CDR3 DNA sequence: TGTGCCAGCAGTTTTCGGTGGGGTCCCTCAACAGATACGCAGTATTTT.

This clonotype was found a few times. V and J are TRBV5-1 and TRBJ2-2; no clear D gene. This CDR3 has 13 residues. Germline V gives CDR1 SGHRS, CDR2 YFSETQ. Trimming took 1 base from V and 10 from J, leaving 11 bases between them. Here the CDR3 DNA reads TGCGCCAGCAGCTTGACTCCCCAAGTGGAGCTGTTTTTT. Encoded protein: CASSLTPQVELFF.

This clonotype has only a few counts. The rearrangement uses TRBV25-1 and TRBJ2-5; D remains ambiguous. V dropped 4 bases and J dropped 4 bases, with 7 bases sitting between them. Germline assignment: CDR1 MGHDK and CDR2 SYGVNS. This CDR3 contains 12 residues. CDR3 nucleotides: TGTGCCAGCAGTGCACCGGGAGAGACCCAGTACTTC. This gives the protein CASSAPGETQYF.

V is TRBV4-1 and J is TRBJ1-1, with D possibly TRBD1 on 6 matching bases. Germline loops: CDR1 MGHRA, CDR2 YSYEKL. CDR3 length equals 14 residues. V dropped 2 bases and J dropped 9 bases, with 16 bases sitting between them. The CDR3 coding sequence is TGCGCCAGCAGCCAACAAAAGGCCGGACAGCAAGCTTTCTTT. Protein product: CASSQQKAGQQAFF.

This chain links TRBV6-5 with TRBJ2-1, with 8 bases fitting TRBD1. This CDR3 has 17 residues. In germline, CDR1 is MNHEY, CDR2 SVGAGI. The junction had 17 bases not matched to a gene; V was cut back by 5 bases and J by 8 bases. The CDR3 DNA follows: TGTGCCAGCAGTCCCCGCGGCCTGACAGGGGCGCCCGATGAGCAGTTCTTC. This encodes CASSPRGLTGAPDEQFF.

This clonotype was seen a few times. The chain couples TRBV4-1 to TRBJ1-6, with TRBD1 identical over 7 bases. This CDR3 has 15 amino acids. The germline V gene has CDR1 MGHRA and CDR2 YSYEKL. The V gene end was trimmed by 4 bases and the J gene end by 10 bases; junction bases not matched to a gene: 10. Here the CDR3 reads CASSLRDRDRSPLHF. CDR3 bases: TGCGCCAGCAGCCTTAGAGACAGGGATCGCTCACCCCTCCACTTT.

This clonotype was observed many times. J is TRBJ2-3 and V is TRBV7-2; 10 bases map to TRBD2. The CDR3 extends over 18 amino acids. The V gene end was trimmed by 2 bases and the J gene end by 0 bases; junction bases not matched to a gene: 8. Germline V CDR1 and CDR2: SGHTA, FQGNSA. The CDR3 protein is CASSLRTSGVSSTDTQYF. The DNA for the CDR3 is TGTGCCAGCAGCTTACGAACTAGCGGGGTTTCTAGCACAGATACGCAGTATTTT.

This clonotype was picked up a small number of times. The chain couples TRBV11-2 to TRBJ2-1, with D maybe TRBD2 (6 bases). V was shortened by 1 base and J by 7 bases, with 11 bases between the two germline ends. The CDR3 consists of 14 residues. The germline CDR1 and CDR2 sequences are SGHAT and FQNNGV. Here the CDR3 reads CASSLVLAGNEQFF. CDR3 coding DNA: TGTGCCAGCAGCTTAGTACTAGCTGGTAATGAGCAGTTCTTC.

The genes are TRBV4-1 and TRBJ2-3; TRBD2 aligns across 10 bases. V gave up 4 bases and J gave up 4 bases; unmatched junction bases: 5. The V gene's germline CDR1 is MGHRA and CDR2 YSYEKL. CDR3 length: 15 amino acids. This chain's CDR3 is CASSRLGLAADTQYF. The DNA for the CDR3 is TGCGCCAGCAGCCGACTAGGACTAGCGGCAGATACGCAGTATTTT.

This clonotype has just a few counts. The CDR3, as DNA: TGTGCCAGCAGTTTAAGAGAGGGGGGGCCAGCTTTCTTT. Protein: CASSLREGGPAFF. V gene TRBV27 combines with J gene TRBJ1-1; D may be TRBD1 (6 bases). Germline CDR1 and CDR2: MNHEY and SMNVEV (reference sequence). Trimming left V 2 bases short and J 10 bases short, with 14 bases between. This CDR3 spans 13 amino acids.

The chain recombines TRBV5-4 with TRBJ2-5; 7 positions agree with TRBD2. V lost 0 bases to trimming and J lost 2 bases; unmatched junction nucleotides: 4. This CDR3 spans 15 amino acids. Germline V gives CDR1 SGHNT, CDR2 YYREEE (reference sequence). CDR3: CASSLGPGGQETQYF. CDR3 in DNA: TGTGCCAGCAGCTTGGGTCCGGGGGGACAAGAGACCCAGTACTTC.

The sample holds many counts of this clonotype. This chain uses TRBV9 with TRBJ2-2; D gene unclear. Germline CDR1 and CDR2: SGDLS and YYNGEE. V lost 2 bases and J 6 bases, leaving 14 bases between the germline ends. The CDR3 covers 15 residues. The CDR3 spells CASSVSRVLSGELFF. The CDR3 nucleotides are TGTGCCAGCAGCGTTTCCCGGGTGTTGTCCGGGGAGCTGTTTTTT. Full variable domain (outside the CDR3, taken from reference TRBV9 and TRBJ2-2): DSGVTQTPKHLITATGQRVTLRCSPRSGDLSVYWYQQSLDQGLQFLIQYYNGEERAKGNILERFSAQQFPDLHSELNLSSLELGDSALYFCASSVSRVLSGELFFGEGSRLTVL.

This clonotype was recorded a few times. The chain joins TRBV5-1 to TRBJ2-2, with D perhaps matching TRBD2 (6 bases). Deletions cut 3 bases from V and 1 base from J, with 13 bases between. Germline loops: CDR1 SGHRS, CDR2 YFSETQ. CDR3 length: 16 amino acids. CDR3 bases: TGCGCCAGCAGCTCCTTTTTCGGGGGGAACACCGGGGAGCTGTTTTTT. Residues: CASSSFFGGNTGELFF.

This clonotype is classed as medium-sized. The V call is TRBV9, the J call TRBJ2-5, with 10 bases that match TRBD1. The CDR3 runs 16 residues. Trimming cost V 4 bases and J 9 bases; bases outside gene matches: 15. Per the germline V gene, CDR1 is SGDLS and CDR2 is YYNGEE. The CDR3 region has the DNA TGTGCCAGCAGCCCGGGACAGGGGTTTCTTACCGAGGCCCAGTACTTC. Amino acid sequence: CASSPGQGFLTEAQYF.

This CDR3 reads CASSYSNTGWISTDTQYF. In nucleotides, the CDR3 is TGTGCCAGCAGTTACTCGAACACAGGCTGGATTAGCACAGATACGCAGTATTTT. The rearrangement joins TRBV6-2 or TRBV6-3 to TRBJ2-3, with D possibly matching TRBD1 (5 bases). In germline, CDR1 is MNHEY, CDR2 SVGEGT. Deletions cut 0 bases from V and 0 bases from J, with 16 bases between. This CDR3 contains 18 residues.

J is TRBJ2-3 and V is TRBV4-1, with D unclear. V was shortened by 0 bases and J by 4 bases, with 8 bases between the two germline ends. Germline V gene lookup returns CDR1 MGHRA and CDR2 YSYEKL. The CDR3 is 14 residues long. The CDR3, as DNA: TGCGCCAGCAGCCAAGAAATCTCCCCAGATACGCAGTATTTT. Translation: CASSQEISPDTQYF.

The rearrangement uses TRBV7-9 and TRBJ2-7; 9 bases agree with TRBD2. The germline V gene encodes CDR1 SEHNR and CDR2 FQNEAQ (reference sequence). The CDR3 consists of 15 residues. V gave up 5 bases and J gave up 10 bases; unmatched junction bases: 15. This CDR3 reads CASSPQVSSGALQYV. Written as DNA, the CDR3 is TGTGCCAGCAGCCCTCAAGTGTCTAGCGGGGCGCTCCAGTACGTC.

The CDR3 is CSDRTGVEGYTF. As DNA, the CDR3 is TGCAGCGACCGAACAGGAGTTGAGGGCTACACCTTC. The V and J genes are TRBV29-1 and TRBJ1-2; D is possibly TRBD1 (5 bases). Germline V gene sequence: CDR1 SQVTM, CDR2 ANQGSEA. Trimming removed 7 bases from V and 8 bases from J, with 17 bases in between. The CDR3 is 12 residues long.